The next 27 T cell receptor beta chains were all read from a single sample in a study of blood T cell repertoires in COVID-19. Some clones are missing from TCRdb's copy, which holds only in-frame ones; the method was immunoSEQ multiplex PCR. The data show 500,000 to 600,000 clones, roughly 89% seen once. Material for sequencing was peripheral blood. These receptor sequences come from a woman aged 50 to 60 with COVID-19, enrolled during active disease.

This clone was found a few times. This rearrangement joins TRBV5-4 to TRBJ2-2, with a tentative D call TRBD2 (5 bases). The CDR3 has 13 residues. V lost 5 bases and J 7 bases, leaving 12 bases between the germline ends. Germline CDR1 and CDR2: SGHNT and YYREEE (reference sequence). The CDR3 reads CASSSYEGGELFF. The CDR3 DNA reads TGTGCCAGCAGTTCCTATGAGGGCGGGGAGCTGTTTTTT. The full variable domain, completed using reference TRBV5-4 and TRBJ2-2, is ETGVTQSPTHLIKTRGQQVTLRCSSQSGHNTVSWYQQALGQGPQFIFQYYREEENGRGNFPPRFSGLQFPNYSSELNVNALELDDSALYLCASSSYEGGELFFGEGSRLTVL.

The V and J genes are TRBV24-1 and TRBJ1-6; 9 nucleotides match TRBD1. Germline loops: CDR1 KGHDR, CDR2 SFDVKD. The CDR3 runs to 15 residues. V lost 4 bases, J lost 6 bases, and 3 bases stayed unmatched. The CDR3 DNA is TGTGCCACCAGTGACTCGACAGGGGGTAATTCACCCCTCCACTTT. Translation: CATSDSTGGNSPLHF.

This clone was recorded once. V is TRBV9 and J is TRBJ2-1, with 7 bases that match TRBD2. CDR3 length: 14 residues. The germline gives CDR1 SGDLS, CDR2 YYNGEE. V gave up 0 bases and J gave up 9 bases; unmatched junction bases: 6. CDR3 DNA sequence: TGTGCCAGCAGCGTAGAACTAGCGACCGGTGAGCAGTTCTTC. Translation: CASSVELATGEQFF.

The sample holds one count of this clone. The V call is TRBV12-3 or TRBV12-4, the J call TRBJ2-7; 10 positions agree with TRBD1. The ends lost 10 bases at V and 3 bases at J; junction bases unmatched: 3. The CDR3 is 12 amino acids. DNA of the CDR3: TGTGCCACAGGACAGGGGGGCTACGAGCAGTACTTC. This gives the protein CATGQGGYEQYF.

Comments on this clone: Distinct nucleotide sequences in the sample also encode this CDR3. The CDR3 nucleotides read TGTGCCAGCAGCTTAGACAGTTATGGCTACACCTTC. This encodes CASSLDSYGYTF. The gene calls are TRBV7-9 and TRBJ1-2; D ambiguous. The V end was cut by 1 base, the J end by 5 bases, with 5 bases between. CDR1 is SEHNR, CDR2 FQNEAQ, per germline (reference sequence). The CDR3 length is 12 residues.

The genes are TRBV6-2 or TRBV6-3 and TRBJ2-6; 7 nucleotides line up with TRBD2. Germline CDR1 MNHEY, CDR2 SVGEGT. J was trimmed by 4 bases and V by 5 bases; bases with no gene match: 5. The CDR3 sequence is 15 residues long. The CDR3: CASSRGGSGANVLTF. CDR3 sequence (DNA): TGTGCCAGCAGTCGGGGAGGGTCAGGGGCCAACGTCCTGACTTTC.

The table lists this clone with a few counts. The chain recombines TRBV15 with TRBJ2-2; weak D call: TRBD1 (5 bases). CDR1 LNHNV and CDR2 YYDKDF come from the germline V gene (reference sequence). V shed 0 bases and J shed 2 bases, with 16 bases lying between them. The length of the CDR3 is 18 residues. The CDR3 protein is CATSRDRIGVANTGELFF. The CDR3 nucleotides are TGTGCCACCAGCAGAGATCGGATAGGGGTCGCTAACACCGGGGAGCTGTTTTTT.

Only a few counts were recorded for this clone. The chain uses TRBV28 and TRBJ2-2, with a tentative D call TRBD1 (5 bases). The CDR3 length is 13 residues. Germline V gene data show CDR1 as MDHEN and CDR2 as SYDVKM. For the CDR3, the DNA is TGTGCAGGTACGGACACGAACACCGGGGAGCTGTTTTTT. This sequence encodes CAGTDTNTGELFF.

J is TRBJ2-2 and V is TRBV10-1; a weak D match, TRBD1 (6 bases). Germline CDR1 and CDR2: WNHNN and SYGVQD (reference sequence). The germline V and J ends were trimmed by 5 bases and 4 bases, with 11 bases remaining between them. The CDR3 loop spans 14 amino acids. The chain's CDR3 is CASSKGDATGELFF. The CDR3 DNA reads TGCGCCAGCAGTAAGGGGGACGCCACCGGGGAGCTGTTTTTT.

J is TRBJ1-3 and V is TRBV1; TRBD1 reflects the table's D call only, with no check against the DNA. TRBV1 is a documented pseudogene. This CDR3 region has 14 residues. This chain's CDR3 is CTSSTDRSGNTIYF. The CDR3, as DNA: TGCACCAGCAGCACAGACCGTTCGGGAAACACCATATATTTT.

This chain connects TRBV2 to TRBJ1-1; the match to TRBD1 covers 9 bases. Germline CDR1 and CDR2: SNHLY and FYNNEI. This CDR3 region has 14 residues. V lost 4 bases, J lost 4 bases, and 4 bases stayed unmatched. The CDR3 loop reads CASSGQGGSTEAFF. DNA for the CDR3: TGTGCCAGCAGTGGACAGGGGGGGTCCACTGAAGCTTTCTTT. Drawing the rest from reference TRBV2 and TRBJ1-1, the complete variable domain is EPEVTQTPSHQVTQMGQEVILRCVPISNHLYFYWYRQILGQKVEFLVSFYNNEISEKSEIFDDQFSVERPDGSNFTLKIRSTKLEDSAMYFCASSGQGGSTEAFFGQGTRLTVV.

This clone has a handful of counts. V gene TRBV7-9 combines with J gene TRBJ1-1, with D hard to call. This CDR3 is built from 14 residues. V was pared by 8 bases and J by 4 bases, with 17 bases between. Germline V lookup: CDR1 SEHNR, CDR2 FQNEAQ (reference sequence). The chain's CDR3 is CASSFGALFTEAFF. The DNA of the CDR3 is TGTGCCAGCTCGTTCGGCGCACTATTCACTGAAGCTTTCTTT.

The chain has TRBV9 and TRBJ2-1; D perhaps matches TRBD2 (5 bases). In germline, CDR1 is SGDLS, CDR2 YYNGEE. This CDR3 comprises 16 residues. V lost 0 bases and J 6 bases, leaving 16 bases between the germline ends. The CDR3 region is CASSVAETMPGNEQFF. As DNA, the CDR3 is TGTGCCAGCAGCGTAGCCGAGACTATGCCTGGCAATGAGCAGTTCTTC.

The chain is built from TRBV18 and TRBJ1-4, with 7 bases aligning to TRBD1. The CDR3 contains 18 residues. The trim removed 3 bases at V and 0 bases at J, leaving 10 bases unmatched. Germline values: CDR1 KGHSH, CDR2 LQKENI. The DNA for the CDR3 is TGTGCCAGCTCACCGGGCGGGACAGCTATTCCAACTAATGAAAAACTGTTTTTT. Amino acids: CASSPGGTAIPTNEKLFF. The full variable domain, with the rest looked up from reference TRBV18 and TRBJ1-4, is NAGVMQNPRHLVRRRGQEARLRCSPMKGHSHVYWYRQLPEEGLKFMVYLQKENIIDESGMPKERFSAEFPKEGPSILRIQQVVRGDSAAYFCASSPGGTAIPTNEKLFFGSGTQLSVL.

This clone was counted between two and nine times. The chain couples TRBV19 to TRBJ1-2, with a tentative D call TRBD1 (6 bases). V was cut by 3 bases and J by 3 bases, with 11 bases left in between. From germline, CDR1 is LNHDA and CDR2 SQIVND (reference sequence). The CDR3 has 14 residues. CDR3 protein: CASSITGWDYGYTF. CDR3 coding DNA: TGTGCCAGTAGTATTACAGGGTGGGACTATGGCTACACCTTC.

This clone was seen only a few times. The chain carries TRBV2 and TRBJ1-1; TRBD1 agrees at 7 bases. The CDR3 runs 16 residues. Germline assignment: CDR1 SNHLY and CDR2 FYNNEI. V shed 7 bases, J shed 1 base, and the junction held 12 bases outside the gene matches. CDR3: CASTIYDRVGNTEAFF. DNA for the CDR3: TGTGCCAGCACCATCTACGACAGGGTCGGGAACACTGAAGCTTTCTTT.

In this sample, this clone turned up once. The chain carries TRBV5-4 and TRBJ2-5, with 8 positions matching TRBD1. J gave up 5 bases and V 3 bases, and 6 bases lay outside the gene matches. The germline V gene has CDR1 SGHNT and CDR2 YYREEE (reference sequence). The CDR3 extends over 14 amino acids. In DNA, the CDR3 is TGTGCCAGCAGCTCCCGACAGGGGAGGGAGACCCAGTACTTC. Its translation: CASSSRQGRETQYF.

This sequence joins TRBV29-1 and TRBJ2-1; D possibly corresponds to TRBD2 (6 bases). The CDR3 has 14 amino acids. The V gene's germline CDR1 is SQVTM and CDR2 ANQGSEA. Trimming left V 6 bases short and J 2 bases short, with 14 bases between. CDR3 residues: CSVGRGLPYNEQFF. The CDR3 DNA reads TGCAGCGTGGGGCGGGGTCTGCCCTACAATGAGCAGTTCTTC.

The chain is built from TRBV10-1 and TRBJ1-5; D is unresolved. The ends were cut back, 8 bases at V and 4 bases at J, with 6 bases in the middle. The germline CDR1 and CDR2 sequences are WNHNN and SYGVQD (reference sequence). The CDR3 covers 11 residues. The CDR3 protein is CASPGNQPQHF. The CDR3 bases are TGCGCCAGCCCGGGAAATCAGCCCCAGCATTTT.

This sequence joins TRBV5-1 and TRBJ1-2, with 9 bases fitting TRBD1. J gave up 6 bases and V 1 base, and 7 bases lay outside the gene matches. The CDR3 is 15 residues long. CDR1 and CDR2 (germline): SGHRS, YFSETQ. The CDR3 coding sequence is TGCGCCAGCAGCTTGATACAGGGGGCTGTCAATGGCTACACCTTC. Amino acids: CASSLIQGAVNGYTF.

The V call is TRBV9, the J call TRBJ1-3; D remains ambiguous. The CDR3 covers 16 residues. Trimming pared 3 bases from V and 0 bases from J, leaving 13 bases between. Germline V gives CDR1 SGDLS, CDR2 YYNGEE. The CDR3 reads CASSAKEGPSGNTIYF. DNA of the CDR3: TGTGCCAGCAGCGCTAAGGAGGGCCCCTCTGGAAACACCATATATTTT.

This sequence joins TRBV5-6 and TRBJ1-3; D gene uncertain. This CDR3 is built from 15 residues. The germline gives CDR1 SGHDT, CDR2 YYEEEE. V lost 3 bases, J lost 1 base, and 11 bases lay in between. The CDR3 nucleotides are TGTGCCAGCAGCTCCCCACTCGGGTCTGGAAACACCATATATTTT. This codes for CASSSPLGSGNTIYF.

This clone was seen once. The V and J genes are TRBV12-3 or TRBV12-4 and TRBJ2-7; D not resolved. CDR3 size: 13 residues. Trimming left V 1 base short and J 6 bases short, with 10 bases between. CDR3 nucleotide sequence: TGTGCCAGCAGTTTAGTTTCCCAGGTCGAGCAGTACTTC. Translation gives CASSLVSQVEQYF.

The J gene is TRBJ2-3, the V gene TRBV2, with TRBD1 as a possible D gene (5 bases). Germline loops: CDR1 SNHLY, CDR2 FYNNEI. The CDR3 is made up of 13 amino acids. With 10 bases removed from V and 3 bases from J, the gap between germline ends came to 14 bases. The CDR3 DNA sequence: TGTGCCACCAACAGCAGGGTAACAGATACGCAGTATTTT. It specifies CATNSRVTDTQYF.

The chain combines TRBV14 with TRBJ2-3; D gene unclear. This CDR3 spans 15 amino acids. Trimming took 3 bases from V and 4 from J, leaving 14 bases between them. From germline, CDR1 is SGHDN and CDR2 FVKESK. The CDR3 is CASSHEEAAPDTQYF. The CDR3 DNA reads as TGTGCCAGCAGCCATGAGGAAGCAGCCCCAGATACGCAGTATTTT.

This clone was detected only a few times. The chain employs TRBV5-1 and TRBJ2-2; 7 bases line up with TRBD1. CDR1 and CDR2 from the germline V gene are SGHRS and YFSETQ. V was clipped by 3 bases and J by 2 bases; unmatched bases: 7. This CDR3 comprises 16 residues. CDR3 DNA: TGCGCCAGCAGCTGGGAACGGACAGGCAACACCGGGGAGCTGTTTTTT. This translates into CASSWERTGNTGELFF.

The V gene is TRBV7-9, the J gene TRBJ2-7; 9 nucleotides line up with TRBD1. This CDR3 spans 14 amino acids. Unmatched junction bases numbered 6, after V lost 4 bases and J lost 5 bases. Looked up from germline, CDR1 is SEHNR and CDR2 is FQNEAQ (reference sequence). In DNA form, the CDR3 reads TGTGCCAGCAGCTCGGACAGGGGAATAAACGAGCAGTACTTC. This codes for CASSSDRGINEQYF.